A selection of T cell receptor beta chains follows, all from one sample in a study of T-cell reconstitution after alpha-beta-depleted transplantation in children. TCRdb processed the PCR reads anew with MiXCR; each CDR3 protein has one entry. The sample lists approximately 520,000 distinct CDR3 sequences, approximately 10% occurring once. The starting material was PBMCs, mostly from graft donor cells, obtained 180 days after TCRalphabeta/CD19-depleted stem cell transplant. Receptors were obtained from a female patient aged 2-15 years who had a stem cell transplant for aplastic anemia, so the T cells may come from the graft donor. Each CDR3 is given with its conserved first and last residue. The order of the fields is J gene, V gene, clone size, D gene, CDR3 protein, CDR3 DNA. D genes are given only for firm matches. Not all rows give a size; the values are once, few, many and, for expanded clones, a class.

TRBJ1-1	TRBV20-1	many	-	CSAGGWATSTEAFF	TGCAGTGCTGGGGGGTGGGCCACCTCCACTGAAGCTTTCTTT
TRBJ2-5	TRBV12-3/TRBV12-4	few	TRBD2	CASGPAGQETQYF	TGTGCCAGCGGACCAGCGGGGCAAGAGACCCAGTACTTC
TRBJ1-5	TRBV12-3/TRBV12-4	few	-	CASSWGSNDQPQHF	TGTGCCAGCAGTTGGGGTTCGAACGATCAGCCCCAGCATTTT
TRBJ2-2	TRBV30	-	-	CARLRGNTGELFF	TGTGCCCGCCTGAGGGGGAACACCGGGGAGCTGTTTTTT
TRBJ1-2	TRBV7-9	-	TRBD1	CASSLAPGQVNYGYTF	TGTGCCAGCAGCTTAGCTCCGGGACAGGTTAACTATGGCTACACCTTC
TRBJ2-4	TRBV20-1	few	-	CSAGTESLAKNIQYF	TGCAGTGCCGGGACGGAAAGTTTAGCCAAAAACATTCAGTACTTC
TRBJ2-3	TRBV6-1	-	-	CASSEFSTSYTDTQYF	TGTGCCAGCAGTGAATTTTCCACCTCGTACACAGATACGCAGTATTTT
TRBJ2-3	TRBV20-1	-	-	CSARRGMGTDTQYF	TGCAGTGCTAGACGGGGGATGGGCACAGATACGCAGTATTTT
TRBJ2-5	TRBV2	few	TRBD1	CASSRTGQETQYF	TGTGCCAGCAGTAGGACAGGTCAAGAGACCCAGTACTTC
TRBJ1-1	TRBV27	-	TRBD1	CASSWDRVTEAFF	TGTGCCAGCAGCTGGGACAGGGTCACTGAAGCTTTCTTT
TRBJ1-4	TRBV7-6	-	-	CASSQRTENEKLFF	TGTGCCAGCAGCCAGCGGACAGAGAATGAAAAACTGTTTTTT
TRBJ2-1	TRBV6-1	-	-	CASMGVVGYNEQFF	TGTGCCAGCATGGGGGTAGTTGGTTACAATGAGCAGTTCTTC
TRBJ2-1	TRBV6-2/TRBV6-3	-	-	CAIQRGLYNEQFF	TGTGCCATTCAAAGAGGCCTCTACAATGAGCAGTTCTTC
TRBJ2-2	TRBV24-1	-	TRBD1	CATSARDRGLGELFF	TGTGCCACCAGTGCCCGGGACAGGGGCCTCGGGGAGCTGTTTTTT
TRBJ1-1	TRBV10-3	few	TRBD1	CAISHRQGPFPFEAFF	TGTGCCATCAGCCATCGACAGGGGCCCTTTCCCTTTGAAGCTTTCTTT
TRBJ1-2	TRBV29-1	-	-	CSGARGTDYGYTF	TGCAGCGGCGCGAGGGGGACGGACTATGGCTACACCTTC
TRBJ2-1	TRBV27	many	-	CASSLPKFGPRNNEQFF	TGTGCCAGCAGTCTACCTAAATTCGGTCCCCGAAACAATGAGCAGTTCTTC
TRBJ2-7	TRBV7-9	-	-	CASSLGWQGSEQYF	TGTGCCAGCAGCCTAGGGTGGCAGGGCTCCGAGCAGTACTTC
TRBJ2-7	TRBV28	few	-	CASREVYLGRGGEQYF	TGTGCCAGCAGAGAGGTTTATCTGGGCAGGGGAGGCGAGCAGTACTTC
TRBJ1-1	TRBV7-9	-	-	CASSWRQNTEAFF	TGTGCCAGCAGCTGGCGACAGAACACTGAAGCTTTCTTT
TRBJ1-2	TRBV5-4	-	-	CASSLPDVGHNYGYTF	TGTGCCAGCAGCCTACCGGACGTAGGACATAACTATGGCTACACCTTC
TRBJ1-5	TRBV29-1	-	-	CSVEIQGRQPQHF	TGCAGCGTTGAAATACAGGGCAGACAGCCCCAGCATTTT
TRBJ1-3	TRBV4-2	-	-	CASSQRRNSGNTIYF	TGTGCCAGCAGCCAGAGGCGGAACTCTGGAAACACCATATATTTT
TRBJ2-3	TRBV12-3/TRBV12-4	few	-	CASRARQVGADTQYF	TGTGCCAGCAGAGCTCGACAGGTTGGGGCAGATACGCAGTATTTT
TRBJ1-2	TRBV7-9	few	-	CASSLLKHLHIPYGYTF	TGTGCCAGCAGCCTACTAAAACACCTACACATCCCCTATGGCTACACCTTC
TRBJ1-1	TRBV12-3/TRBV12-4	-	-	CASGDLWVPNTEAFF	TGTGCCAGCGGTGACCTTTGGGTGCCGAACACTGAAGCTTTCTTT
TRBJ1-5	TRBV10-3	many	-	CAISESGQAYSNQPQHF	TGTGCCATCAGTGAGTCTGGCCAGGCTTATAGCAATCAGCCCCAGCATTTT
TRBJ2-7	TRBV6-5	few	-	CASSYQQDTYEQYF	TGTGCCAGCAGTTACCAACAGGACACCTACGAGCAGTACTTC
TRBJ2-2	TRBV6-5	once	TRBD2	CASSYSWASGRLNTGEQFF	TGTGCCAGCAGTTACTCGTGGGCCAGCGGGAGACTAAACACCGGGGAGCAGTTTTTT
TRBJ2-7	TRBV12-3/TRBV12-4	many	TRBD1	CASSPTSPGGPYEQYF	TGTGCCAGCAGTCCGACTTCGCCAGGGGGCCCCTACGAGCAGTACTTC
TRBJ2-5	TRBV15	many	-	CATSRTAGETQYF	TGTGCCACCAGCAGGACAGCAGGAGAGACCCAGTACTTC
TRBJ2-3	TRBV6-6	-	-	CASSYSGDTQYF	TGTGCCAGCAGTTACTCAGGGGATACGCAGTATTTT
TRBJ2-1	TRBV7-3	-	TRBD1	CASSYRQGAYNEQFF	TGTGCCAGCAGCTACCGACAGGGGGCCTACAATGAGCAGTTCTTC
TRBJ2-1	TRBV5-1	-	-	CASSPPAGNFIEQFF	TGCGCCAGCAGTCCCCCCGCGGGAAATTTTATTGAGCAGTTCTTC
TRBJ2-7	TRBV3-1	-	-	CASSQAPSSYEQYF	TGTGCCAGCAGCCAAGCCCCCAGCTCCTACGAGCAGTACTTC
TRBJ1-4	TRBV21-1	-	-	CASSRKTGGCEKLFF	TGTGCCAGCAGCAGGAAGACAGGGGGCTGCGAAAAACTGTTTTTT
TRBJ2-1	TRBV9	-	TRBD1	CASSVERTGTYNEQFF	TGTGCCAGCAGCGTAGAAAGGACAGGAACATACAATGAGCAGTTCTTC